The entry below describes one TCR beta chain. The antigen remains unidentified. This sample stems from a study of T cell responses to AZD1222 COVID-19 vaccine. Study observations and caveats: Among spike-specific TCRs, nearly half reportedly target unmutated variant regions. Baseline antibody screening turned up just a handful of seropositive AZD1222 recipients. Spike-specific TCR breadth and depth grew following two AZD1222 doses. White British ancestry dominated among donors, who included more females, and clonal diversity was possibly underestimated.

Assay used: immunoSEQ multiplex PCR; TCRdb lists only in-frame clones, some missing. The sample holds approximately 190,000 clones, roughly 93% seen once. The germline V gene encodes CDR1 SGHTA and CDR2 FQGNSA. V lost 5 bases and J 2 bases, leaving 10 bases between the germline ends. The CDR3 is made up of 13 amino acids. The sequences come from peripheral blood, collected on day 0 of AZD1222 vaccination. This rearrangement joins TRBV7-2 to TRBJ2-7; D is perhaps TRBD1 (6 bases). This TCR was recovered from an adult in good health. The CDR3 coding sequence is TGTGCCAGCAGCCCCGACAGGACCTACGAGCAGTACTTC. Its translation is CASSPDRTYEQYF.